What follows are 24 T cell receptor beta chains derived from one specimen sequenced in a study of technical replicates of blood from several donors. The protocol was immunoSEQ multiplex PCR, while the TCRdb copy is restricted to in-frame clones and leaves out a portion. This sample has more than 75,000 clones, with approximately 96% found just once. The sequencing sample was made of T cells isolated from PBMCs. The receptors here all came from a human donor in good health.

The count of this clone is one. The chain joins TRBV14 to TRBJ2-6; D may be TRBD2 (6 bases). The CDR3 consists of 17 residues. In germline, CDR1 is SGHDN, CDR2 FVKESK. Trimming left V 1 base short and J 2 bases short, with 12 bases between. The CDR3 DNA is TGTGCCAGCAGCCAAGGGTACGGAGGGGCTGGGGCCAACGTCCTGACTTTC. This encodes CASSQGYGGAGANVLTF.

The rearrangement uses TRBV5-1 and TRBJ1-2; D is ambiguous. The germline V gene encodes CDR1 SGHRS and CDR2 YFSETQ. Trimming removed 0 bases at V and 0 bases at J, with 3 bases between. The CDR3 has 13 amino acids. This CDR3 is CASSLEPNYGYTF. CDR3 bases: TGCGCCAGCAGCTTGGAGCCTAACTATGGCTACACCTTC.

V is TRBV27 and J is TRBJ2-7, with no clear D. V shed 2 bases and J shed 4 bases, with 9 bases lying between them. This CDR3 spans 13 amino acids. Germline-derived CDR1 and CDR2 are MNHEY and SMNVEV (reference sequence). The CDR3: CASSLNSHYEQYF. The CDR3 DNA reads as TGTGCCAGCAGTTTAAATAGTCATTACGAGCAGTACTTC.

The CDR3: CASSRAGVSTDTQYF. CDR3 bases: TGTGCCAGTAGTAGAGCGGGAGTTAGCACAGATACGCAGTATTTT. The chain uses TRBV19 and TRBJ2-3, with 8 bases that match TRBD2. V trimming: 4 bases; J trimming: 0 bases; junction bases outside the gene matches: 3. The CDR3 has 15 amino acids. Germline CDR1 reads LNHDA; CDR2 reads SQIVND (reference sequence).

This clone was observed a single time. This rearrangement joins TRBV5-1 to TRBJ1-2; 10 nucleotides match TRBD1. The ends lost 1 base at V and 8 bases at J; junction bases unmatched: 8. Germline V gene sequence: CDR1 SGHRS, CDR2 YFSETQ. The CDR3 loop spans 15 amino acids. CDR3 nucleotide sequence: TGCGCCAGCAGCTTGCCCGGGACAGGGGTGATAGGCTACACCTTC. Protein product: CASSLPGTGVIGYTF.

This clone was counted a single time. The chain employs TRBV6-1 and TRBJ1-1; the D is unclear. This CDR3 region has 15 residues. The V gene lost 2 bases and the J gene lost 5 bases, with 15 bases spanning the gap. Germline V gene data show CDR1 as MNHNS and CDR2 as SASEGT. DNA for the CDR3: TGTGCCAGCAGTGAAAGCCCCGCGGCTCATACTGAAGCTTTCTTT. Its translation is CASSESPAAHTEAFF.

The J gene is TRBJ2-2, the V gene TRBV10-2; no reliable D call. CDR3 length: 14 residues. V was trimmed by 2 bases and J by 1 base, leaving 5 bases between them. CDR1 and CDR2 from the germline V gene are WSHSY and SAAADI. CDR3 bases: TGCGCCAGCAGTGAGGCTATGAACACCGGGGAGCTGTTTTTT. Translation: CASSEAMNTGELFF.

The chain employs TRBV27 and TRBJ2-2; 7 bases line up with TRBD2. The CDR3 extends over 16 amino acids. The V segment lost 1 base and the J segment 0 bases; nucleotides outside the gene matches: 2. Germline loops: CDR1 MNHEY, CDR2 SMNVEV (reference sequence). CDR3 DNA: TGTGCCAGCAGTTTATTTGGGGGGGCGAACACCGGGGAGCTGTTTTTT. It codes for CASSLFGGANTGELFF.

The gene calls are TRBV27 and TRBJ2-1, with 12 bases fitting TRBD2. Germline-derived CDR1 and CDR2 are MNHEY and SMNVEV (reference sequence). The CDR3 has 15 residues. Losses at the gene ends were 5 bases for V and 3 bases for J; bases not matched to a gene: 2. The CDR3, as DNA: TGTGCCAGCAGTAAACTAGCGGGAGGCTACAATGAGCAGTTCTTC. It is translated as CASSKLAGGYNEQFF.

The J gene is TRBJ2-1, the V gene TRBV7-9; 7 bases line up with TRBD1. Germline values: CDR1 SEHNR, CDR2 FQNEAQ (reference sequence). Losses at the gene ends were 0 bases for V and 6 bases for J; bases not matched to a gene: 2. The CDR3 totals 14 residues. The CDR3 loop reads CASSLAAGGNEQFF. For the CDR3, the DNA is TGTGCCAGCAGCTTAGCGGCAGGGGGCAATGAGCAGTTCTTC.

The chain couples TRBV6-6 to TRBJ1-2, with TRBD1 as a possible D gene (6 bases). Per the germline V gene, CDR1 is MNHNY and CDR2 is SVGAGI (reference sequence). This CDR3 contains 14 residues. Trimming took off 5 bases at V and 6 bases at J, with 16 bases between the two ends. This CDR3 reads CASSTQGQGDGYTF. CDR3 nucleotides: TGTGCCAGCAGTACCCAGGGACAAGGGGATGGCTACACCTTC.

The V call is TRBV7-3, the J call TRBJ2-7; maybe TRBD2 (5 bases). CDR1 and CDR2 (germline): SGHTA, FQGTGA. This CDR3 has 16 amino acids. Trimming pared 5 bases from V and 0 bases from J, leaving 17 bases between. The CDR3: CASSPGFPNTSYEQYF. The CDR3 bases are TGTGCCAGCAGCCCGGGGTTTCCCAATACCTCCTACGAGCAGTACTTC.

The chain employs TRBV4-2 and TRBJ2-2, with TRBD1 as a possible D gene (6 bases). Germline V lookup: CDR1 LGHNA, CDR2 YNFKEQ. V lost 2 bases and J lost 1, with 8 bases in between. This CDR3 spans 15 amino acids. CDR3 sequence: CASSQLGGNTGELFF. The CDR3 DNA sequence: TGTGCCAGCAGCCAACTAGGGGGGAACACCGGGGAGCTGTTTTTT.

The V and J genes are TRBV5-1 and TRBJ1-5; 8 bases map to TRBD1. The germline CDR1 and CDR2 sequences are SGHRS and YFSETQ. V trimming: 2 bases; J trimming: 7 bases; junction bases outside the gene matches: 8. This CDR3 is 15 amino acids long. The CDR3 coding sequence is TGCGCCAGCAGCTTTCAGACAGGGGAGGGCCAGCCCCAGCATTTT. It encodes CASSFQTGEGQPQHF.

In its sample, this clone was seen once. This chain links TRBV28 with TRBJ2-1; 9 bases fit TRBD1. The length of the CDR3 is 14 residues. Germline CDR1 reads MDHEN; CDR2 reads SYDVKM. Trimming removed 4 bases from V and 8 bases from J; junction bases left unmatched: 6. CDR3 DNA sequence: TGTGCCAGCAGTTCCGGGACAGGGCCTTATGAGCAGTTCTTC. It specifies CASSSGTGPYEQFF.

The chain combines TRBV2 with TRBJ2-3, with 12 bases identical to TRBD2. J gave up 3 bases and V 6 bases, and 7 bases lay outside the gene matches. The CDR3 is 16 amino acids. Germline lookup yields CDR1 SNHLY and CDR2 FYNNEI. The CDR3 here is CASRELTSGSTDTQYF. CDR3 bases: TGTGCCAGCAGGGAACTGACTAGCGGGAGTACAGATACGCAGTATTTT. The whole variable domain, filled in from reference TRBV2 and TRBJ2-3, reads EPEVTQTPSHQVTQMGQEVILRCVPISNHLYFYWYRQILGQKVEFLVSFYNNEISEKSEIFDDQFSVERPDGSNFTLKIRSTKLEDSAMYFCASRELTSGSTDTQYFGPGTRLTVL.

The chain employs TRBV19 and TRBJ2-1; 9 bases align to TRBD1. The germline V gene encodes CDR1 LNHDA and CDR2 SQIVND (reference sequence). CDR3 length: 15 amino acids. V lost 5 bases to trimming and J lost 2 bases; unmatched junction nucleotides: 4. The CDR3 DNA is TGTGCCAGTAGTCGGGGGACAGGGCCCTACAATGAGCAGTTCTTC. This codes for CASSRGTGPYNEQFF.

This clone was seen once. The chain links TRBV7-9 to TRBJ2-3; 9 bases align to TRBD2. From germline, CDR1 is SEHNR and CDR2 FQNEAQ (reference sequence). The J segment lost 4 bases and the V segment lost 6 bases, leaving 5 bases of the junction unmatched. This CDR3 contains 14 residues. DNA of the CDR3: TGTGCCAGCAGAAGTAGCGGGGGAGCAGATACGCAGTATTTT. It encodes CASRSSGGADTQYF.

The chain recombines TRBV9 with TRBJ1-1; 8 bases agree with TRBD1. Germline V gene lookup returns CDR1 SGDLS and CDR2 YYNGEE. The CDR3 covers 13 residues. V was pared by 3 bases and J by 8 bases, with 6 bases of the junction left unmatched. CDR3: CASSARQGREAFF. CDR3 coding DNA: TGTGCCAGCAGCGCACGACAGGGGCGCGAAGCTTTCTTT.

The chain links TRBV28 to TRBJ2-1, with 8 bases matching TRBD2. The germline gives CDR1 MDHEN, CDR2 SYDVKM. J lost 6 bases, V lost 5 bases, and 24 bases had no gene match. The CDR3 totals 20 residues. The chain's CDR3 is CASSLRALAGPISLSNEQFF. DNA for the CDR3: TGTGCCAGCAGTCTAAGGGCGCTAGCGGGTCCGATATCTCTGAGCAATGAGCAGTTCTTC.

This rearrangement joins TRBV19 to TRBJ2-3; 14 nucleotides align to TRBD2. From germline, CDR1 is LNHDA and CDR2 SQIVND (reference sequence). With V trimmed by 5 bases and J by 4 bases, 5 bases remained unmatched. This CDR3 spans 16 amino acids. For the CDR3, the DNA is TGTGCCAGTAGTCCGAGGGGACTAGCGGGAGCAGATACGCAGTATTTT. Translating it yields CASSPRGLAGADTQYF.

The V call is TRBV7-9, the J call TRBJ1-1, with D possibly matching TRBD1 (5 bases). The CDR3 is 14 amino acids. The V gene lost 2 bases and the J gene lost 6 bases, with 13 bases spanning the gap. Germline-derived CDR1 and CDR2 are SEHNR and FQNEAQ (reference sequence). CDR3 nucleotide sequence: TGTGCCAGCAGCTTATTTGGGGGAGGGTCTGAAGCTTTCTTT. Translation gives CASSLFGGGSEAFF.

The chain carries TRBV11-2 and TRBJ2-3; a weak D match, TRBD2 (6 bases). V gave up 9 bases and J gave up 2 bases, with 12 bases separating them. The CDR3 spans 13 residues. Germline CDR1 and CDR2: SGHAT and FQNNGV. The CDR3: CASTGRFTDTQYF. The CDR3 DNA is TGTGCCAGTACCGGGAGATTCACAGATACGCAGTATTTT.

V and J are TRBV11-2 and TRBJ1-1, with D tentatively TRBD1 (6 bases). The CDR3 spans 16 residues. The germline V and J ends were trimmed by 3 bases and 1 base, with 15 bases remaining between them. Germline CDR1 and CDR2: SGHAT and FQNNGV. The CDR3 here is CASSFLLDRENTEAFF. The CDR3 DNA sequence: TGTGCCAGCAGCTTCCTATTGGACAGAGAGAACACTGAAGCTTTCTTT.